This T cell receptor beta chain is drawn from a study of blood T cells in healthy people across ages. Germline assignment: CDR1 MDHEN and CDR2 SYDVKM. CDR3 length: 16 residues. Between the trimmed V and J ends, which lost 4 bases and 0 bases, there was a span of 13 bases. A second about 6 to 11 cycle PCR used barcoded and J-beta primers. All cDNA molecules were each tagged by a template-switch adaptor with 12 random nucleotides. TCRdb processed the 5' RACE reads anew with MiXCR; each CDR3 protein has one entry. The sample consists of some 1,800,000 distinct CDR3 sequences, about 39% of them appearing once. General observations from the study: Estimates of diversity drawn from one million T cells were considered underestimates.

The donors, healthy Caucasians from Russia, were aged roughly 6 to 90. Of note for this clonotype: Its antigen remains unknown.

The sequenced sample consisted of blood. The chain uses TRBV28 and TRBJ1-3; D gene unclear. The TCR comes from a human donor in good health. In DNA, the CDR3 is TGTGCCAGCAGTTCCCAGCAAGGTTCCTCTGGAAACACCATATATTTT. It specifies CASSSQQGSSGNTIYF.